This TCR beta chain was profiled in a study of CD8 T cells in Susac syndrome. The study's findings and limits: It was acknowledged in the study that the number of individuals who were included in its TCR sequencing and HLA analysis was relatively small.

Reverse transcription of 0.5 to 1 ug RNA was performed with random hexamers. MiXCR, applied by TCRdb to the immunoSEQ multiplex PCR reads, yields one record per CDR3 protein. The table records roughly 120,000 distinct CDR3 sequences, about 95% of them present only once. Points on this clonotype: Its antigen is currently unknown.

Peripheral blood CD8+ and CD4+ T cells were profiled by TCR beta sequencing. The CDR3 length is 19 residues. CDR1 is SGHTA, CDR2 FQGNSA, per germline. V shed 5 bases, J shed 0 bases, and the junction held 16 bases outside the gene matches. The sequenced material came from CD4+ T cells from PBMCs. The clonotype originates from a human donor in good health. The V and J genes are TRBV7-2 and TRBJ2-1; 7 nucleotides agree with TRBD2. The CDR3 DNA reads TGTGCCAGCAGCCGGAAGGTTACCAAAGCGGGGAACTCCTACAATGAGCAGTTCTTC. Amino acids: CASSRKVTKAGNSYNEQFF.